This record looks at one T cell receptor beta chain sequence and its context. The data belong to a study of blood T cell repertoires in COVID-19. Trimming cost V 6 bases and J 7 bases, with 13 bases left between them. Germline V gene sequence: CDR1 MDHEN, CDR2 SYDVKM. The CDR3 has 13 amino acids. The data were produced by immunoSEQ multiplex PCR, yet TCRdb's version contains in-frame clones alone and is incomplete. The sample shows about 180,000 clones, 87% of them seen only once. The clonotype comes from a woman aged 70-85 years with COVID-19, enrolled during active disease. This chain connects TRBV28 to TRBJ1-5; maybe TRBD1 (5 bases). The source material was peripheral blood. CDR3 amino acids: CASRWGVGQPQHF. The CDR3 DNA sequence: TGTGCCAGCAGGTGGGGGGTGGGGCAGCCCCAGCATTTT.